The rows below give T cell receptor beta chains drawn from one sample of a study of shared clonotypes between healthy human individuals. This table comes from immunoSEQ multiplex PCR, and its TCRdb copy is limited to in-frame clones, with some not included. The sample records around 100,000 clones, approximately 65% being singletons. What was sequenced was memory CD8+ T cells sorted from blood. The source of these receptors is a woman aged 25 to 39 in good health. Each CDR3 is given without its conserved first and last residue. The order of the fields is V gene, D gene, J gene, CDR3 protein. D genes are given only for firm matches.

v_call: TRBV19
d_call: NA
j_call: TRBJ1-5
cdr3_aa: ASSYQQGNQPQH

v_call: TRBV4-1
d_call: NA
j_call: TRBJ2-3
cdr3_aa: ASSQISLDTQY

v_call: TRBV11-2
d_call: NA
j_call: TRBJ2-2
cdr3_aa: ASSLVGRITGELF

v_call: TRBV10-3
d_call: TRBD2
j_call: TRBJ2-4
cdr3_aa: AISEFGTSLSKNIQY

v_call: TRBV30
d_call: TRBD2
j_call: TRBJ2-7
cdr3_aa: AWSVRPVSGAYEQY

v_call: TRBV28
d_call: NA
j_call: TRBJ2-7
cdr3_aa: ASSFSWLAGYEQY

v_call: TRBV28
d_call: TRBD1
j_call: TRBJ2-7
cdr3_aa: ASSLNSRDRAEQY

v_call: TRBV6-5
d_call: NA
j_call: TRBJ1-2
cdr3_aa: AIGAQWYYGYT

v_call: TRBV11-2
d_call: NA
j_call: TRBJ2-1
cdr3_aa: ASSWSRRNEQF

v_call: TRBV4-1
d_call: NA
j_call: TRBJ2-5
cdr3_aa: ASSQVLGQETQY

v_call: TRBV5-6
d_call: NA
j_call: TRBJ2-3
cdr3_aa: ASSLLFGYTDTQY

v_call: TRBV2
d_call: TRBD2
j_call: TRBJ2-1
cdr3_aa: ASSDGRQDYEQF

v_call: TRBV4-1
d_call: TRBD2
j_call: TRBJ2-4
cdr3_aa: ASSHPLAGGSIQY

v_call: TRBV29-1
d_call: TRBD1
j_call: TRBJ2-2
cdr3_aa: SSRQGAGELF

v_call: TRBV28
d_call: TRBD1
j_call: TRBJ1-5
cdr3_aa: ASSSTGGGGQPQH

v_call: TRBV6-5
d_call: TRBD1
j_call: TRBJ2-1
cdr3_aa: ASSPGTGFNEQF

v_call: TRBV2
d_call: TRBD2
j_call: TRBJ2-7
cdr3_aa: ASSETGLARPYEQY

v_call: TRBV2
d_call: TRBD1
j_call: TRBJ2-1
cdr3_aa: ASSGQTGRESEQF

v_call: TRBV15
d_call: NA
j_call: TRBJ2-7
cdr3_aa: ATSRDWGRFCEQY

v_call: TRBV30
d_call: NA
j_call: NA
cdr3_aa: AWSVQSGVKGEQY

v_call: TRBV15
d_call: TRBD1
j_call: TRBJ1-5
cdr3_aa: ATSSRTGLNQPQH

v_call: TRBV9
d_call: TRBD1
j_call: TRBJ1-1
cdr3_aa: ASSPYGQGEAF

v_call: TRBV7-9
d_call: TRBD1
j_call: TRBJ2-3
cdr3_aa: ASRDRGSTDTQY

v_call: TRBV10-3
d_call: TRBD1
j_call: TRBJ1-2
cdr3_aa: AISELPTGVDT

v_call: TRBV6-5
d_call: NA
j_call: TRBJ1-1
cdr3_aa: ASSFMRATEAF

v_call: TRBV29-1
d_call: NA
j_call: TRBJ2-2
cdr3_aa: SVEDRVGSAPGELF

v_call: TRBV9
d_call: NA
j_call: TRBJ2-3
cdr3_aa: ASSVEPGGSTDTQY

v_call: TRBV6-4
d_call: NA
j_call: TRBJ2-2
cdr3_aa: ASSRPPGPPWGSNTGELF

v_call: TRBV6-5
d_call: NA
j_call: TRBJ1-2
cdr3_aa: ASSKDSVGYT

v_call: TRBV18
d_call: TRBD2
j_call: TRBJ2-7
cdr3_aa: ASSPPRASGNYEQY

v_call: TRBV5-6
d_call: NA
j_call: TRBJ2-1
cdr3_aa: ASSLDRLTSYNEQF

v_call: TRBV7-8
d_call: NA
j_call: TRBJ1-5
cdr3_aa: ASSLAGGGPQH

v_call: TRBV6-4
d_call: NA
j_call: TRBJ2-1
cdr3_aa: ASSDSWGDEQF

v_call: TRBV27
d_call: TRBD2
j_call: TRBJ2-7
cdr3_aa: ASSFSPSGIYEQY

v_call: TRBV11-3
d_call: TRBD2
j_call: TRBJ2-1
cdr3_aa: ASSFSGGLAYNEQF